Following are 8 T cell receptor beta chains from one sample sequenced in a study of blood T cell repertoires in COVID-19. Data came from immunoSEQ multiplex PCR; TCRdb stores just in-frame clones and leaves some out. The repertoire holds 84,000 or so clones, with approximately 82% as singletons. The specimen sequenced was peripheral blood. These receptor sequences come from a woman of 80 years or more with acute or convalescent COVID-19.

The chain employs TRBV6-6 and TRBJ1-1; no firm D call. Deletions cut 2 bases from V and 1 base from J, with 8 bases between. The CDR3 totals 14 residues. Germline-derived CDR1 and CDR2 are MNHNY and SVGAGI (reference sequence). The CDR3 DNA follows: TGTGCCAGCAGTTACGAACGGGAGAACACTGAAGCTTTCTTT. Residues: CASSYERENTEAFF.

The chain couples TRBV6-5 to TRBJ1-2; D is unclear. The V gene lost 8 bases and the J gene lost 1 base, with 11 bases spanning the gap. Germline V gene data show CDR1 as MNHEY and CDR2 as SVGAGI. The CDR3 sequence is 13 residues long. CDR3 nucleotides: TGTGCCAGCCTTGTTCCCCTTAACTATGGCTACACCTTC. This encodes CASLVPLNYGYTF.

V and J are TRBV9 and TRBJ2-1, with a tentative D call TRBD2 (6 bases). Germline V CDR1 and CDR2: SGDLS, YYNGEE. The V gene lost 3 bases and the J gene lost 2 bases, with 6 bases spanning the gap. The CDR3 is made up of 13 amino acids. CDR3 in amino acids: CASSGGAYNEQFF. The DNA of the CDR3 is TGTGCCAGCAGCGGCGGGGCCTACAATGAGCAGTTCTTC.

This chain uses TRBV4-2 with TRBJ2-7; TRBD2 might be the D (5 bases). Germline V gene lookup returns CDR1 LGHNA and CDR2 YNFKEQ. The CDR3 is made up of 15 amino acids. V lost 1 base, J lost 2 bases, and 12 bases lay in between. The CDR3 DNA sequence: TGTGCCAGCAGCCAAGTCGGTCGGGGAGCCTACGAGCAGTACTTC. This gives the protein CASSQVGRGAYEQYF.

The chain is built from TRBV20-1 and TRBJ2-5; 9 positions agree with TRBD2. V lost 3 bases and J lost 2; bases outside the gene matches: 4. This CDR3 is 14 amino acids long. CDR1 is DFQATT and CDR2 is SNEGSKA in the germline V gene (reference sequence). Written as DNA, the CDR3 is TGCAGTGCTAGTAGGGCGGGGGGGCAAGAGACCCAGTACTTC. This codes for CSASRAGGQETQYF.

The CDR3 here is CATSVWDRGTEAFF. Written as DNA, the CDR3 is TGTGCCACCAGTGTCTGGGACAGGGGTACTGAAGCTTTCTTT. The chain links TRBV24-1 to TRBJ1-1; 10 bases align to TRBD1. The germline V gene has CDR1 KGHDR and CDR2 SFDVKD. This CDR3 has 14 amino acids. V trimming: 5 bases; J trimming: 5 bases; junction bases outside the gene matches: 4.

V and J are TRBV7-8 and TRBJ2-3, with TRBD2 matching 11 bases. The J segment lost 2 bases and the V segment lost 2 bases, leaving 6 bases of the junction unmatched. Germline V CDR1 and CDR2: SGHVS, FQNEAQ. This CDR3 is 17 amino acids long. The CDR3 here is CASSLRLAGSPTDTQYF. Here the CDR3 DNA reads TGTGCCAGCAGCTTAAGACTAGCGGGGTCTCCCACAGATACGCAGTATTTT.

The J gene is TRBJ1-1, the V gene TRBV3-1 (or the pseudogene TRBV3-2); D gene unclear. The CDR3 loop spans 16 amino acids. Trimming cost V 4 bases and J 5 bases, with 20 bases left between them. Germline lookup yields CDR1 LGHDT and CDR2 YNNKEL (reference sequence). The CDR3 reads CASSLGRGLRRTEAFF. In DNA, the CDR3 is TGTGCCAGCAGCCTTGGGAGAGGGCTAAGAAGGACTGAAGCTTTCTTT.